The 21 T cell receptor beta chains below were found in one sample sequenced in a study of T cell responses to AZD1222 COVID-19 vaccine. The protocol was immunoSEQ multiplex PCR, while the TCRdb copy is restricted to in-frame clones and leaves out a portion. The data contain roughly 140,000 clones, 90% of them singletons. Here the sequenced sample was peripheral blood, taken 28 days after the second AZD1222 dose. The receptors originated from an adult who received the AZD1222 COVID-19 vaccine.

This clone was observed a single time. Different DNA sequences within this sample yield the same CDR3. This chain uses TRBV12-3 or TRBV12-4 with TRBJ2-1; D might be TRBD2 (6 bases). The V end was cut by 11 bases, the J end by 0 bases, with 11 bases between. This CDR3 is built from 13 residues. The CDR3 spells CASRGSSYNEQFF. CDR3 nucleotides: TGTGCCTCCCGGGGGAGCTCCTACAATGAGCAGTTCTTC.

This chain links TRBV19 with TRBJ1-2; D is unresolved. CDR3 size: 14 residues. V was clipped by 3 bases and J by 0 bases, with 8 bases between them. Germline V CDR1 and CDR2: LNHDA, SQIVND (reference sequence). The chain's CDR3 is CASSMVPANYGYTF. In DNA, the CDR3 is TGTGCCAGTAGTATGGTGCCAGCTAACTATGGCTACACCTTC.

This clone was seen a handful of times. The J gene is TRBJ1-1, the V gene TRBV3-1 (or the pseudogene TRBV3-2), with D unclear. V was clipped by 0 bases and J by 1 base, with 6 bases between them. The CDR3 is made up of 14 amino acids. The germline V gene encodes CDR1 LGHDT and CDR2 YNNKEL (reference sequence). CDR3 nucleotide sequence: TGTGCCAGCAGCCAAGATTTCGGGAACACTGAAGCTTTCTTT. It encodes CASSQDFGNTEAFF.

The chain combines TRBV3-1 (or the pseudogene TRBV3-2) with TRBJ1-1, with no clear D. Trimming shortened V by 4 bases and J by 4 bases, and 16 bases separated the two germline ends. The CDR3 runs to 15 residues. Per the germline V gene, CDR1 is LGHDT and CDR2 is YNNKEL (reference sequence). The CDR3 loop is CASSLTGFLGTEAFF. The CDR3 coding sequence is TGTGCCAGCAGCCTAACCGGGTTTTTGGGCACTGAAGCTTTCTTT.

The chain links TRBV3-1 (or the pseudogene TRBV3-2) to TRBJ2-3, with unresolved D. V shed 1 base and J shed 1 base, with 3 bases lying between them. Germline V gene lookup returns CDR1 LGHDT and CDR2 YNNKEL (reference sequence). CDR3 size: 13 residues. The CDR3: CASSQGRTDTQYF. CDR3 nucleotide sequence: TGTGCCAGCAGCCAAGGCCGCACAGATACGCAGTATTTT.

The CDR3 DNA is TGTGCCAGCTCACCTCGGGAGACTTCGATTACCTACGAGCAGTACTTC. Translation gives CASSPRETSITYEQYF. The chain recombines TRBV18 with TRBJ2-7, with D possibly being TRBD2 (6 bases). V lost 3 bases, J lost 2 bases, and 17 bases lay in between. Germline loops: CDR1 KGHSH, CDR2 LQKENI. There are 16 residues in the CDR3.

Only one count was recorded for this clone. The V call is TRBV7-8, the J call TRBJ1-1; the D gene is possibly TRBD1 (6 bases). Trimming removed 5 bases from V and 1 base from J, with 8 bases in between. Germline CDR1 SGHVS, CDR2 FQNEAQ. The CDR3 consists of 13 residues. For the CDR3, the DNA is TGTGCCAGCAGCAAGACAGGGAACACTGAAGCTTTCTTT. Amino acid sequence: CASSKTGNTEAFF.

This chain's CDR3 is CASRGTGHNEQFF. For the CDR3, the DNA is TGTGCCAGTAGGGGGACAGGGCACAATGAGCAGTTCTTC. The chain uses TRBV19 and TRBJ2-1, with 9 bases matching TRBD1. There are 13 residues in the CDR3. Germline values: CDR1 LNHDA, CDR2 SQIVND (reference sequence). Germline trimming cut 6 bases from V and 5 bases from J; bases unmatched to any gene: 2.

The chain joins TRBV11-3 to TRBJ2-3, with TRBD1 matching over 8 bases. The length of the CDR3 is 15 residues. V gave up 2 bases and J gave up 2 bases; unmatched junction bases: 3. Germline CDR1 reads SGHNT; CDR2 reads YENEEA. In nucleotides, the CDR3 is TGTGCCAGCAGCTTAAGGACAGGGCCCACAGATACGCAGTATTTT. Encoded protein: CASSLRTGPTDTQYF.

This rearrangement joins TRBV6-5 to TRBJ2-3, with TRBD2 as a possible D gene (5 bases). The germline V gene encodes CDR1 MNHEY and CDR2 SVGAGI. Trimming took off 2 bases at V and 5 bases at J, with 11 bases between the two ends. This CDR3 is 14 amino acids long. The DNA of the CDR3 is TGTGCCAGCAGTTACAGAGCGGCAAGAGATACGCAGTATTTT. Translating gives CASSYRAARDTQYF.

This chain links TRBV10-3 with TRBJ1-2; perhaps TRBD1 as D (5 bases). This CDR3 has 15 residues. V was shortened by 6 bases and J by 0 bases, with 14 bases between the two germline ends. Looked up from germline, CDR1 is ENHRY and CDR2 is SYGVKD. CDR3 protein: CAISDRDGANYGYTF. CDR3 coding DNA: TGTGCCATCAGCGACCGGGACGGTGCTAACTATGGCTACACCTTC.

The gene calls are TRBV9 and TRBJ1-1; no clear D gene. V was cut by 1 base and J by 1 base, with 8 bases left in between. This CDR3 has 14 amino acids. The germline CDR1 and CDR2 sequences are SGDLS and YYNGEE. The CDR3, as DNA: TGTGCCAGCAGCGTATACCCGGAGAACACTGAAGCTTTCTTT. The encoded protein is CASSVYPENTEAFF.

This sequence joins TRBV16 and TRBJ1-1; D remains ambiguous. Germline CDR1 reads KGHSY; CDR2 reads FQNENV. The CDR3 has 15 amino acids. Deletions cut 8 bases from V and 4 bases from J, with 20 bases between. CDR3 nucleotide sequence: TGTGCCAGCGGCCGGGTGATAGGCTCTGGCACTGAAGCTTTCTTT. As protein: CASGRVIGSGTEAFF.

DNA for the CDR3: TGTGCCAGCAGTGTGGGGTCCTCAAACACTGAAGCTTTCTTT. As protein: CASSVGSSNTEAFF. The chain carries TRBV9 and TRBJ1-1, with D unclear. V was pared by 5 bases and J by 2 bases, with 13 bases between. Germline V lookup: CDR1 SGDLS, CDR2 YYNGEE. The CDR3 sequence is 14 residues long.

The chain has TRBV28 and TRBJ1-3; no definite D call. Deletions cut 5 bases from V and 0 bases from J, with 17 bases between. This CDR3 region has 17 residues. Germline V lookup: CDR1 MDHEN, CDR2 SYDVKM. The CDR3 protein is CASSPAYRLTSGNTIYF. DNA for the CDR3: TGTGCCAGCAGTCCCGCTTACCGACTCACCTCTGGAAACACCATATATTTT.

The chain has TRBV12-3 or TRBV12-4 and TRBJ2-1; 9 nucleotides line up with TRBD2. This CDR3 has 13 residues. V was pared by 5 bases and J by 16 bases, with 12 bases of the junction left unmatched. CDR3: CASSLIAGAGIFF. CDR3 sequence (DNA): TGTGCCAGCAGTCTCATAGCGGGAGCGGGGATTTTCTTC.

J is TRBJ2-2 and V is TRBV6-4; unclear D gene. The CDR3 totals 12 residues. From germline, CDR1 is MRHNA and CDR2 SNTAGT. Trimming stripped 2 bases from V and 6 bases from J, with 4 bases between. The CDR3 nucleotides read TGTGCCAGCAGTGACCCCCCCGGGGAGCTGTTTTTT. Protein product: CASSDPPGELFF.

This clone has a single count. This rearrangement joins TRBV4-1 to TRBJ2-2, with D tentatively TRBD1 or TRBD2 (6 bases each). In germline, CDR1 is MGHRA, CDR2 YSYEKL. The CDR3 has 17 residues. The ends were cut back, 3 bases at V and 7 bases at J, with 21 bases in the middle. CDR3 in amino acids: CASSQAGGRGRYGELFF. The CDR3 DNA reads as TGCGCCAGCAGCCAGGCCGGGGGCCGGGGAAGGTACGGGGAGCTGTTTTTT.

This chain uses TRBV3-1 (or the pseudogene TRBV3-2) with TRBJ2-4; TRBD1 matches 7 bases. Trimming took 1 base from V and 3 from J; bases not matched to a gene: 6. The CDR3 covers 16 residues. Per the germline V gene, CDR1 is LGHDT and CDR2 is YNNKEL (reference sequence). This CDR3 reads CASSQGATGNKNIQYF. As DNA, the CDR3 is TGTGCCAGCAGCCAAGGGGCGACAGGGAACAAAAACATTCAGTACTTC.

Only one count was recorded for this clone. V gene TRBV30 combines with J gene TRBJ2-1; D is undetermined. V was trimmed by 3 bases and J by 4 bases, leaving 4 bases between them. The CDR3 consists of 11 residues. Germline-derived CDR1 and CDR2 are GTSNPN and SVGIG (reference sequence). CDR3 sequence: CAWSGYNEQFF. The DNA for the CDR3 is TGTGCCTGGAGCGGGTACAATGAGCAGTTCTTC.

The chain uses TRBV19 and TRBJ1-5, with D perhaps TRBD1 (6 bases). V lost 5 bases, J lost 6 bases, and 17 bases lay in between. This CDR3 is 15 amino acids long. The germline V gene encodes CDR1 LNHDA and CDR2 SQIVND (reference sequence). The CDR3 DNA sequence: TGTGCCAGTAGTCCCAGGCCCTCAGGGGTTCAGCCCCAGCATTTT. This codes for CASSPRPSGVQPQHF. Full variable domain (missing parts from reference TRBV19 and TRBJ1-5): DGGITQSPKYLFRKEGQNVTLSCEQNLNHDAMYWYRQDPGQGLRLIYYSQIVNDFQKGDIAEGYSVSREKKESFPLTVTSAQKNPTAFYLCASSPRPSGVQPQHFGDGTRLSIL.